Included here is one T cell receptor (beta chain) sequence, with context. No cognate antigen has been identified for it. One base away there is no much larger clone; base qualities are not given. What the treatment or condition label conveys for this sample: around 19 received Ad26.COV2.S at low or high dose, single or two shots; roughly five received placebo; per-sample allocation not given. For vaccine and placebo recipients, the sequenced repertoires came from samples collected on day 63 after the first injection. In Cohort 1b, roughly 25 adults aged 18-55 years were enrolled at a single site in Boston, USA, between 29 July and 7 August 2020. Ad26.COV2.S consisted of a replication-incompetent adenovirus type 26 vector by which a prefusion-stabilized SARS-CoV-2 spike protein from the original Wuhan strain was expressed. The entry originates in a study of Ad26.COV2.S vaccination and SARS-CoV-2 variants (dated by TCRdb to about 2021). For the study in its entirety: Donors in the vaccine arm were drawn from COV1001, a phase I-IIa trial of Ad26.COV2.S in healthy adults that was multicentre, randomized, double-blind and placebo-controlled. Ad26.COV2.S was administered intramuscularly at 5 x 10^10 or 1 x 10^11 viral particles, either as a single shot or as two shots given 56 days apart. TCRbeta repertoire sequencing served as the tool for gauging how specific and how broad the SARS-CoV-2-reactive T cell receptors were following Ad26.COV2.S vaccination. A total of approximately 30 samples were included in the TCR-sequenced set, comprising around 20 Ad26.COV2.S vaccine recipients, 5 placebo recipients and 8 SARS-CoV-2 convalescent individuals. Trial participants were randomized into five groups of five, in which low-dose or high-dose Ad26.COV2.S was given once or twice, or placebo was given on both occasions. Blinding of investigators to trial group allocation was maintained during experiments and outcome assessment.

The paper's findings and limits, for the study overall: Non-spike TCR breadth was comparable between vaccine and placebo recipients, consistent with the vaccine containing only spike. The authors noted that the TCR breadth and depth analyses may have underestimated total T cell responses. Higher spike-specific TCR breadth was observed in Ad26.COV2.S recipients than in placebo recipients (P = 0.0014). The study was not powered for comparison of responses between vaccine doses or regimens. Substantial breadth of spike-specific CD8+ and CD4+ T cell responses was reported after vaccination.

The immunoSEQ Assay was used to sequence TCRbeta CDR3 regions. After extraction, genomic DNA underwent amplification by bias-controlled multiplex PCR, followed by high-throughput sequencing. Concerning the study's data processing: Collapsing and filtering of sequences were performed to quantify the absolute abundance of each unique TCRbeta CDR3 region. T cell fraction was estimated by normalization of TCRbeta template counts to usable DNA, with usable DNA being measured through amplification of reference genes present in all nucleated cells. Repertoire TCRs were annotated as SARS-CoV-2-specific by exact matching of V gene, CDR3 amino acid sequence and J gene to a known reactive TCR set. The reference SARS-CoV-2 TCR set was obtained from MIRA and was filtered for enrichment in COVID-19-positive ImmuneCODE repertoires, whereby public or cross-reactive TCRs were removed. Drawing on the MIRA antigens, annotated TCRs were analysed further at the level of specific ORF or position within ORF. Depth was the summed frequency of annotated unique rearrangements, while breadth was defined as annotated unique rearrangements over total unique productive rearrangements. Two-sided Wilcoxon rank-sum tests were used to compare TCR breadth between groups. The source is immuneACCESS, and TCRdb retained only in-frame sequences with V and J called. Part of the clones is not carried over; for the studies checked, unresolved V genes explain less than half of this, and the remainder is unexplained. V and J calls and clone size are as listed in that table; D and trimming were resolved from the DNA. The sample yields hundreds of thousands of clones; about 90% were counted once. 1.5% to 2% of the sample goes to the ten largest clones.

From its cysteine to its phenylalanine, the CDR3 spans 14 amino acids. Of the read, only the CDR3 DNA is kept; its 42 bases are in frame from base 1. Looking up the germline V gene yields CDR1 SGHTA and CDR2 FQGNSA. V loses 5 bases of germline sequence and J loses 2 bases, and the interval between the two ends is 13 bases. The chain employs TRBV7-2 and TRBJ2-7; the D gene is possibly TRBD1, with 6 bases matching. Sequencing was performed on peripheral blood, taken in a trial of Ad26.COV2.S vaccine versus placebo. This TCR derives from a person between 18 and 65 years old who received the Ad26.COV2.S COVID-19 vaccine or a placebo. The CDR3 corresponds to CASSPGAGPYEQYF. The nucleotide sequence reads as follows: TGTGCCAGCAGCCCAGGGGCGGGTCCCTACGAGCAGTACTTC.